Listed here is a single T cell receptor (beta chain). The record originates from a study of blood T cells in healthy people across ages. The second PCR ran roughly 6 to 11 cycles with a sample-barcoded 5' primer and J-beta primers. Every cDNA molecule carried a tag from a template-switch adaptor bearing 12 random nucleotides. Via MiXCR, TCRdb re-called the 5' RACE reads, giving one row per CDR3 protein. The sample consists of about 580,000 distinct CDR3 sequences, under 55% of them appearing once. Each individual donor underwent a draw of 8.5 to 10 milliliters of peripheral blood. Each sample had at least 7 million PBMCs isolated. Every sample gave at least 6 micrograms of total RNA when it was extracted. The specimen was blood. The sequence derives from an elderly man in good health.

For the CDR3, the DNA is TGTGCCATCAGTGAGGGGGATGAAGGTACAGATACGCAGTATTTT. It codes for CAISEGDEGTDTQYF. The chain carries TRBV10-3 and TRBJ2-3; D remains ambiguous. Germline V gene data show CDR1 as ENHRY and CDR2 as SYGVKD. The CDR3 runs to 15 residues. Trimming took 2 bases from V and 3 from J, leaving 12 bases between them.